This T cell receptor beta chain was sequenced for a study of post-analysis software for immune sequencing data. Study-wide results and limits: Patients had higher frequencies than controls of five or six TRBV segments, including TRBV5-6, TRBV5-1 and TRBV20-1.

This clonotype was observed a few times. Its cognate antigen is unknown. Unique molecular identifiers had been added to the TCR beta cDNA libraries. Using its own MiXCR run on the PCR reads, TCRdb lists one record per CDR3 protein. The table includes approximately 770,000 distinct CDR3 sequences, 46% detected once. The germline V and J ends were trimmed by 7 bases and 4 bases, with 13 bases remaining between them. CDR3 size: 13 residues. Germline V CDR1 and CDR2: SGHRS, YFSETQ. V is TRBV5-1 and J is TRBJ2-3; tentative D call: TRBD2 (6 bases). The sequence was obtained from a girl between 5 and 17 years old with multiple sclerosis. Sample: blood. This chain's CDR3 is CASGTGVSDTQYF. DNA of the CDR3: TGCGCCAGCGGGACTGGGGTGTCAGATACGCAGTATTTT.